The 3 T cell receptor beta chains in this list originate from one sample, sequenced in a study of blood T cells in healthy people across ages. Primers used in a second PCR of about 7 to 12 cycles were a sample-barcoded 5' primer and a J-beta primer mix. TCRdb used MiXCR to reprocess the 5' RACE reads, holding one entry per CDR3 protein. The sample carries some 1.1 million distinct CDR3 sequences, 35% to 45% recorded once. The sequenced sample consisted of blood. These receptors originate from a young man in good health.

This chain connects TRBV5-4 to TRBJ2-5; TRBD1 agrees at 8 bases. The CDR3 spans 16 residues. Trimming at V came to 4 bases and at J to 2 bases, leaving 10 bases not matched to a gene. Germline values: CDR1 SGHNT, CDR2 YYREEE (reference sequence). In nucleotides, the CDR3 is TGTGCCAGCAGCACCCGGACAGGGAATTTTCAAGAGACCCAGTACTTC. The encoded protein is CASSTRTGNFQETQYF. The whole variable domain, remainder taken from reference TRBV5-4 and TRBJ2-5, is ETGVTQSPTHLIKTRGQQVTLRCSSQSGHNTVSWYQQALGQGPQFIFQYYREEENGRGNFPPRFSGLQFPNYSSELNVNALELDDSALYLCASSTRTGNFQETQYFGPGTRLLVL.

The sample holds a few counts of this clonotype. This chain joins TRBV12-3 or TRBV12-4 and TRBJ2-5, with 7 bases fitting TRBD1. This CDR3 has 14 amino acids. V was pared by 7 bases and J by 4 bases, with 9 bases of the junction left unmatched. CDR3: CASNHRGFRETQYF. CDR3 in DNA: TGTGCCAGCAACCACAGGGGATTTAGAGAGACCCAGTACTTC.

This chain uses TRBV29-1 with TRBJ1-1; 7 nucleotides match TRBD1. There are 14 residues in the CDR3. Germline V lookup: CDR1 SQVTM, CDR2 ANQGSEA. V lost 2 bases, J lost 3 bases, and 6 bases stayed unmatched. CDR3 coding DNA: TGCAGCGTTGAAAACAGGGGAACCTACACTGAAGCTTTCTTT. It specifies CSVENRGTYTEAFF.